One sample yielded the 22 T cell receptor beta chains listed below, sequenced in a study of blood T cell repertoires in COVID-19. The method was immunoSEQ multiplex PCR; TCRdb's version includes in-frame clones alone and lacks a portion of them. The repertoire holds approximately 150,000 clones, with 70% to 90% as singletons. The sample comprised peripheral blood. All receptors come from a woman aged 70-85 years with acute or convalescent COVID-19.

This CDR3 is CAWSAGLAGETQYF. As DNA, the CDR3 is TGTGCCTGGAGTGCGGGACTAGCGGGAGAGACCCAGTACTTC. The chain is built from TRBV30 and TRBJ2-5; TRBD2 matches at 12 bases. Germline V lookup: CDR1 GTSNPN, CDR2 SVGIG (reference sequence). The CDR3 extends over 14 amino acids. The V gene end was trimmed by 1 base and the J gene end by 4 bases; junction bases not matched to a gene: 1.

The chain employs TRBV4-3 and TRBJ1-6; D is perhaps TRBD1 (5 bases). V lost 0 bases, J lost 9 bases, and 15 bases lay in between. The CDR3 totals 16 residues. Per germline, CDR1 LGHNA and CDR2 YSLEER. In nucleotides, the CDR3 is TGCGCCAGCAGCCAAGATTGGGGGACTACGGTTTCACCCCTCCACTTT. It codes for CASSQDWGTTVSPLHF.

CDR3 amino acids: CASSLAPGTDTQYF. DNA of the CDR3: TGTGCCAGCAGCTTAGCTCCCGGCACAGATACGCAGTATTTT. The chain links TRBV7-6 to TRBJ2-3; no clear D gene. The germline V gene has CDR1 SGHVS and CDR2 FNYEAQ. This CDR3 comprises 14 residues. The V and J ends lost 0 bases and 1 base respectively, with 5 bases between them.

The V call is TRBV6-5, the J call TRBJ2-2; D not certain. CDR1 MNHEY and CDR2 SVGAGI come from the germline V gene. The CDR3 totals 15 residues. With 6 bases removed from V and 0 bases from J, the gap between germline ends came to 11 bases. The CDR3, as DNA: TGTGCCAGCAGAGTCTTGCGGTCGAACACCGGGGAGCTGTTTTTT. This sequence encodes CASRVLRSNTGELFF.

Worth noting for this clone: The same CDR3 is also encoded by other DNA sequences in this sample. The chain links TRBV7-2 to TRBJ2-7; 12 nucleotides line up with TRBD2. The CDR3 covers 13 residues. The germline V gene encodes CDR1 SGHTA and CDR2 FQGNSA. J was trimmed by 7 bases and V by 5 bases; bases with no gene match: 3. The CDR3 loop is CASSPGLAGEQYF. The CDR3 DNA reads TGTGCCAGCAGCCCTGGACTAGCGGGAGAGCAGTACTTC.

The rearrangement uses TRBV5-4 and TRBJ2-5; D perhaps matches TRBD2 (6 bases). Germline CDR1 is SGHNT and CDR2 is YYREEE (reference sequence). V dropped 3 bases and J dropped 1 base, with 10 bases sitting between them. This CDR3 has 14 residues. CDR3 in DNA: TGTGCCAGCAGCTCCTGGACTACCCAAGAGACCCAGTACTTC. This codes for CASSSWTTQETQYF.

The rearrangement links TRBV4-2 to TRBJ1-2; no clear D. CDR1 and CDR2 (germline): LGHNA, YNFKEQ. This CDR3 is built from 14 residues. V gave up 0 bases and J gave up 6 bases, with 11 bases separating them. This CDR3 reads CASSQENSIHGYTF. In DNA, the CDR3 is TGTGCCAGCAGCCAAGAGAACAGTATTCATGGCTACACCTTC.

The gene calls are TRBV6-6 and TRBJ1-1, with TRBD1 identical over 7 bases. The CDR3 consists of 13 residues. Germline trimming cut 2 bases from V and 6 bases from J; bases unmatched to any gene: 3. The germline CDR1 and CDR2 sequences are MNHNY and SVGAGI (reference sequence). In DNA, the CDR3 is TGTGCCAGCAGTTACGCAGGGGGTGCTGAAGCTTTCTTT. It is translated as CASSYAGGAEAFF.

The chain couples TRBV20-1 to TRBJ1-6, with D possibly matching TRBD1 (5 bases). The ends were cut back, 5 bases at V and 8 bases at J, with 19 bases in the middle. The CDR3 consists of 15 residues. CDR1 and CDR2 from the germline V gene are DFQATT and SNEGSKA (reference sequence). DNA of the CDR3: TGCAGTGCTCGTGGGTGGCAGGGTATCGATTCACCCCTCCACTTT. Encoded protein: CSARGWQGIDSPLHF.

The chain uses TRBV18 and TRBJ2-1, with TRBD1 as a possible D gene (5 bases). Germline V gene sequence: CDR1 KGHSH, CDR2 LQKENI. Trimming shortened V by 1 base and J by 6 bases, and 13 bases separated the two germline ends. This CDR3 spans 15 amino acids. CDR3 loop: CASSPRSTTVNEQFF. The CDR3 DNA reads as TGTGCCAGCTCACCACGGAGCACGACAGTCAATGAGCAGTTCTTC.

The chain links TRBV9 to TRBJ2-7; 7 bases match TRBD1. After removal of 2 bases from V and 5 bases from J, the junction contained 4 bases not matched to a gene. Per germline, CDR1 SGDLS and CDR2 YYNGEE. The CDR3 is 13 amino acids. The CDR3 is CASSVSTGDEQYF. Written as DNA, the CDR3 is TGTGCCAGCAGCGTGTCCACAGGGGACGAGCAGTACTTC.

This chain uses TRBV4-1 with TRBJ2-1, with TRBD2 matching 14 bases. V shed 2 bases and J 6 bases; nucleotides not matched to a gene: 6. The germline gives CDR1 MGHRA, CDR2 YSYEKL. This CDR3 has 17 amino acids. The CDR3: CASSQSGTSGGGNEQFF. The CDR3 DNA is TGCGCCAGCAGCCAATCCGGGACTAGCGGGGGAGGCAATGAGCAGTTCTTC.

The chain links TRBV28 to TRBJ2-3, with 10 bases fitting TRBD2. The germline V gene encodes CDR1 MDHEN and CDR2 SYDVKM. This CDR3 region has 20 residues. V was pared by 2 bases and J by 0 bases, with 14 bases of the junction left unmatched. This CDR3 is CASSLDRKLGTSASTDTQYF. In nucleotides, the CDR3 is TGTGCCAGCAGTTTAGACCGAAAACTCGGGACTAGCGCTAGCACAGATACGCAGTATTTT.

A single count supports this clone. V and J are TRBV4-3 and TRBJ2-5, with 7 bases aligning to TRBD1. Germline CDR1 reads LGHNA; CDR2 reads YSLEER. V was clipped by 0 bases and J by 2 bases; unmatched bases: 6. The CDR3 length is 16 residues. CDR3 nucleotides: TGCGCCAGCAGCCAAGAGGCCGGGACAGCTCAAGAGACCCAGTACTTC. This encodes CASSQEAGTAQETQYF.

The rearrangement joins TRBV4-1 to TRBJ1-1, with D possibly TRBD1 on 5 matching bases. The germline V gene has CDR1 MGHRA and CDR2 YSYEKL. The CDR3 contains 16 residues. The V and J ends lost 2 bases and 2 bases respectively, with 15 bases between them. This CDR3 is CASSQTLRGVNTEAFF. CDR3 bases: TGCGCCAGCAGCCAAACACTCCGGGGGGTAAACACTGAAGCTTTCTTT.

The V call is TRBV18, the J call TRBJ1-6; possibly TRBD1 for D (5 bases). Deletions cut 2 bases from V and 10 bases from J, with 15 bases between. Per the germline V gene, CDR1 is KGHSH and CDR2 is LQKENI. The CDR3 runs to 15 residues. CDR3: CASSPGAGGSSPLHF. The CDR3 bases are TGTGCCAGCTCACCAGGGGCAGGAGGGTCATCACCCCTCCACTTT.

V is TRBV2 and J is TRBJ1-5; D is undetermined. Trimming pared 3 bases from V and 7 bases from J, leaving 16 bases between. CDR1 and CDR2 (germline): SNHLY, FYNNEI. CDR3 length equals 15 residues. The CDR3 region is CASSDAETSVQPQHF. In nucleotides, the CDR3 is TGTGCCAGCAGTGACGCAGAGACAAGTGTGCAGCCCCAGCATTTT. The full variable domain, its missing parts supplied by reference TRBV2 and TRBJ1-5, is EPEVTQTPSHQVTQMGQEVILRCVPISNHLYFYWYRQILGQKVEFLVSFYNNEISEKSEIFDDQFSVERPDGSNFTLKIRSTKLEDSAMYFCASSDAETSVQPQHFGDGTRLSIL.

The chain joins TRBV6-1 to TRBJ2-7; unclear D gene. CDR1 MNHNS and CDR2 SASEGT come from the germline V gene. Between the trimmed V and J ends, which lost 3 bases and 1 base, there was a span of 16 bases. The CDR3 is 16 amino acids. CDR3 sequence reads: CASSESGLGGSYEQYF. In nucleotides, the CDR3 is TGTGCCAGCAGTGAGAGTGGTCTAGGTGGTTCCTACGAGCAGTACTTC.

The gene calls are TRBV30 and TRBJ1-1; possible D gene TRBD1, 6 bases. Per the germline V gene, CDR1 is GTSNPN and CDR2 is SVGIG (reference sequence). The length of the CDR3 is 15 residues. V gave up 4 bases and J gave up 3 bases, with 18 bases separating them. The chain's CDR3 is CAWKPGHLKDTEAFF. CDR3 nucleotides: TGTGCCTGGAAGCCGGGACACCTAAAGGACACTGAAGCTTTCTTT.

The V and J genes are TRBV19 and TRBJ2-6; tentative D call: TRBD1 (6 bases). The germline gives CDR1 LNHDA, CDR2 SQIVND (reference sequence). The CDR3 runs to 16 residues. V was trimmed by 4 bases and J by 0 bases, leaving 10 bases between them. CDR3 in amino acids: CASSRTATSGANVLTF. For the CDR3, the DNA is TGTGCCAGTAGTAGGACAGCAACCTCTGGGGCCAACGTCCTGACTTTC.

The rearrangement joins TRBV7-2 to TRBJ2-7; D is possibly TRBD2 (5 bases). V was trimmed by 4 bases and J by 4 bases, leaving 14 bases between them. Germline V gene lookup returns CDR1 SGHTA and CDR2 FQGNSA. The CDR3 is made up of 14 amino acids. CDR3 bases: TGTGCCAGCAGCTCCAGCGGCTCGCATTACGAGCAGTACTTC. It encodes CASSSSGSHYEQYF.

The chain employs TRBV24-1 and TRBJ1-2; no clear D gene. The ends were cut back, 1 base at V and 8 bases at J, with 7 bases in the middle. The CDR3 length is 12 residues. Looked up from germline, CDR1 is KGHDR and CDR2 is SFDVKD. DNA for the CDR3: TGTGCCACCAGTGATTTTTACGAGGGCTACACCTTC. This translates into CATSDFYEGYTF.